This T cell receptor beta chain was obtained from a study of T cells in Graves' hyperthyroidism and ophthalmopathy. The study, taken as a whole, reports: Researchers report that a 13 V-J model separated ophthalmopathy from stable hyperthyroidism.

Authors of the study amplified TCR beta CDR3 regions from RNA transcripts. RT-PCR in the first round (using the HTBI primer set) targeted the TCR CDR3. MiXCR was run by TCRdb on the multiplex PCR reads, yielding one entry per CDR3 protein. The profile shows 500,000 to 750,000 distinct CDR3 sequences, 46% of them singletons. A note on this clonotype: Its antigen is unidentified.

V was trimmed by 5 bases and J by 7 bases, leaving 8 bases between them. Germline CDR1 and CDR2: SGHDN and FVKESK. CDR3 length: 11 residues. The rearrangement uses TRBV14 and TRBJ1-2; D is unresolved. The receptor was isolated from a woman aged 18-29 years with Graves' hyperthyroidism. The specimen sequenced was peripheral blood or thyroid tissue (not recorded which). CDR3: CASSGPGGYTF. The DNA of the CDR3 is TGTGCCAGCAGCGGGCCGGGTGGCTACACCTTC.